Listed below are T cell receptor beta chains from one sample, sequenced in a study of cytomegalovirus exposure and HLA in healthy donors. This table comes from immunoSEQ multiplex PCR, and its TCRdb copy is limited to in-frame clones, with some not included. The data show 150,000 to 200,000 clones, with 60% to 80% seen just once and about 14% held by the top ten. Sequenced: PBMCs. The source of these receptors is a man aged 45-65 years in good health and CMV-seropositive. CDR3s leave out the opening cysteine and the closing phenylalanine or tryptophan. Each record gives: V gene, clone size, D gene, CDR3 protein. A D gene is named only where the DNA matches it firmly. Size values are once, few and many counts, or a class for expanded clones, and some rows have none.

V: TRBV9; size: -; D: -; CDR3: ASSVNNEQF
V: TRBV14; size: -; D: -; CDR3: ASSHIGGVDTEAF
V: TRBV5-5; size: -; D: -; CDR3: ASSVGGSYYNSPLH
V: TRBV2; size: -; D: TRBD1; CDR3: ASKRQGAGSNQPQH
V: TRBV7-2; size: -; D: -; CDR3: ASSPSGTRNQETQY
V: TRBV4-3; size: -; D: -; CDR3: ASSQDLTNYGYT
V: TRBV5-8; size: -; D: -; CDR3: ASSSGFSGNTIY
V: TRBV4-2; size: -; D: -; CDR3: ASSQDSGFDTTTYNSPLH
V: TRBV6-1; size: -; D: -; CDR3: ASSDEGSFRQPQH
V: TRBV11-2; size: -; D: -; CDR3: ASSSNTLSGNTIY
V: TRBV5-8; size: few; D: TRBD1; CDR3: ASSRSGTGTYEQY
V: TRBV6-1; size: -; D: -; CDR3: ASRESGPQSSYNSPLH
V: TRBV7-7; size: few; D: TRBD1; CDR3: ASSLSSTGEETQY
V: TRBV5-6; size: -; D: -; CDR3: ASRQGTRKETQY
V: TRBV5-5; size: -; D: TRBD2; CDR3: ASGGGIYNEQF
V: TRBV5-1; size: once; D: -; CDR3: ASSPQEYGGGGETQY
V: TRBV18; size: -; D: -; CDR3: ASSPWEDHRPGKEKLF
V: TRBV7-2; size: -; D: TRBD1; CDR3: ASSLPTRGAGAF
V: TRBV7-9; size: few; D: -; CDR3: ASSSADYGLYNEQF
V: TRBV6-5; size: once; D: TRBD2; CDR3: ASRPGLAGSEQF
V: TRBV9; size: -; D: -; CDR3: ASSVGEDYEQY
V: TRBV27; size: -; D: -; CDR3: ATRQVAGGLNQPQH
V: TRBV28; size: few; D: TRBD1; CDR3: ASRTGQITEAF
V: TRBV27; size: -; D: -; CDR3: ASSLSREGRAF
V: TRBV15; size: -; D: -; CDR3: ATSRDSRGKSNQPQH
V: TRBV2; size: -; D: -; CDR3: ASSYRYREL
V: TRBV5-1; size: -; D: -; CDR3: ASSLASTGEYEQY
V: TRBV5-6; size: -; D: -; CDR3: ASSLEARRWKTDTQY
V: TRBV5-4; size: -; D: -; CDR3: ASSLDSRETQY
V: TRBV5-1; size: few; D: -; CDR3: ASSLDGSSGNTIY
V: TRBV4-3; size: few; D: -; CDR3: ASSQDFAGANEKLF
V: TRBV18; size: -; D: -; CDR3: ASSRDYEQY
V: TRBV7-2; size: -; D: -; CDR3: ASSFISRRDTQY
V: TRBV5-5; size: -; D: -; CDR3: ASSFQGDYGYT
V: TRBV2; size: -; D: -; CDR3: ASRSEGGELF
V: TRBV9; size: -; D: -; CDR3: ASKARSTGELF
V: TRBV27; size: -; D: TRBD2; CDR3: ASSRTSGGAKF